These T cell receptor beta chains were read from a single sample in a study of CXCR3-negative and CXCR3-positive naive CD8 T cells. TCRdb processed the 5' RACE reads again and assigns one entry to each CDR3 protein, with no DNA. Its table records 50,000 to 65,000 distinct CDR3 sequences. Sequenced sample: naive CXCR3- CD8+ T cells from blood. The receptors were gathered from a human donor in good health. Some clones in this sample may be carry-over from other donors' samples. Each CDR3 is given with its conserved first and last residue. Each record gives: CDR3 protein, J gene, V gene.

cdr3_aa: CASSQIQDGGNYGYTF
j_call: TRBJ1-2
v_call: TRBV28

cdr3_aa: CASSDPGTRTTEAFF
j_call: TRBJ1-1
v_call: TRBV12-3/TRBV12-4

cdr3_aa: CASSLRGRTVTGELFF
j_call: TRBJ2-2
v_call: TRBV28

cdr3_aa: CASSSRTGEADTQYF
j_call: TRBJ2-3
v_call: TRBV28

cdr3_aa: CASRRTGEVYNEQFF
j_call: TRBJ2-1
v_call: TRBV12-3/TRBV12-4

cdr3_aa: CSVEAGPYEQYF
j_call: TRBJ2-7
v_call: TRBV29-1

cdr3_aa: CASSPLMGEYNEQFF
j_call: TRBJ2-1
v_call: TRBV7-6

cdr3_aa: CASSLAWNTEAFF
j_call: TRBJ1-1
v_call: TRBV12-3/TRBV12-4

cdr3_aa: CASSTLTWTSGRSYNEQFF
j_call: TRBJ2-1
v_call: TRBV28

cdr3_aa: CASSFGQGRSPLHF
j_call: TRBJ1-6
v_call: TRBV5-5

cdr3_aa: CASSEPGTALGEQFF
j_call: TRBJ2-1
v_call: TRBV28

cdr3_aa: CASSTYSGGAAKTQYF
j_call: TRBJ2-5
v_call: TRBV12-3/TRBV12-4

cdr3_aa: CASSLTSTSGRNTGELFF
j_call: TRBJ2-2
v_call: TRBV7-9

cdr3_aa: CAGDRGPRNEQFF
j_call: TRBJ2-1
v_call: TRBV30

cdr3_aa: CASSTRTAIYEQYF
j_call: TRBJ2-7
v_call: TRBV21-1

cdr3_aa: CASSLDGDYEQYF
j_call: TRBJ2-7
v_call: TRBV27

cdr3_aa: CATSRDRTLGETQYF
j_call: TRBJ2-5
v_call: TRBV15

cdr3_aa: CASSFRTAQETQYF
j_call: TRBJ2-5
v_call: TRBV27

cdr3_aa: CATSRVYDTGELFF
j_call: TRBJ2-2
v_call: TRBV15

cdr3_aa: CSVETGFRGEQYF
j_call: TRBJ2-7
v_call: TRBV29-1

cdr3_aa: CASSLADRVVTEAFF
j_call: TRBJ1-1
v_call: TRBV7-9

cdr3_aa: CASSRTEDNEQFF
j_call: TRBJ2-1
v_call: TRBV6-2/TRBV6-3

cdr3_aa: CSVEGVLTGRPYEQYF
j_call: TRBJ2-7
v_call: TRBV29-1

cdr3_aa: CSAHALAGEETQYF
j_call: TRBJ2-5
v_call: TRBV29-1

cdr3_aa: CASSSLKGGGYTF
j_call: TRBJ1-2
v_call: TRBV7-6